Listed below are T cell receptor beta chains from one sample, sequenced in a study of T cell changes during pregnancy in multiple sclerosis. Assay: immunoSEQ multiplex PCR; the TCRdb copy retains only in-frame clones and omits some. Of some 68,000 clones listed, roughly nine tenths were seen once; the top ten hold 1.2% to 1.5%. This specimen consisted of peripheral blood, obtained in the second trimester of pregnancy. These receptors were obtained from a female donor in good health, enrolled as a control in a pregnancy study. Each CDR3 is given with its conserved first and last residue. D genes are given only for firm matches. Not every row has a clone size; where given, it reads once, few, many or a size class.

cdr3_aa cdr3_nt j_call clone_size d_call v_call
CASSWTSNSYEQYF TGCGCCAGCAGCTGGACTAGCAACTCCTACGAGCAGTACTTC TRBJ2-7 . TRBD2 TRBV5-1
CASSPGGTTDTQYF TGTGCCAGCAGCCCAGGGGGCACGACAGATACGCAGTATTTT TRBJ2-3 . TRBD1 TRBV28
CASSSGQVYGYTF TGCGCCAGCAGCTCGGGACAGGTCTATGGCTACACCTTC TRBJ1-2 once TRBD1 TRBV5-1
CASTGGSEDTQYF TGCGCCAGCACTGGAGGGTCTGAAGATACGCAGTATTTT TRBJ2-3 . . TRBV5-1
CASSLTSGRIYEQFF TGTGCCAGTAGTCTCACTAGCGGGAGGATATATGAGCAGTTCTTC TRBJ2-1 . TRBD2 TRBV19
CASSEGGGNYGYTF TGTGCCAGCAGTGAAGGGGGAGGCAACTATGGCTACACCTTC TRBJ1-2 . . TRBV6-1
CASSSGTNLGRQFF TGTGCCAGCAGCTCGGGGACTAACCTCGGCAGGCAGTTCTTC TRBJ2-1 . TRBD2 TRBV5-6
CASSQVAGPYEQYF TGCGCCAGCAGCCAAGTAGCAGGGCCCTACGAGCAGTACTTC TRBJ2-7 . . TRBV4-1
CATSEGRPNSPLHF TGTGCCACCAGCGAGGGCAGACCTAATTCACCCCTCCACTTT TRBJ1-6 . . TRBV15
CASSLEKGGGTYEQYF TGTGCCAGCAGCTTAGAAAAGGGAGGGGGTACCTACGAGCAGTACTTC TRBJ2-7 . . TRBV11-3
CASSEDPSGAYEQYF TGTGCCAGCAGTGAAGACCCTAGCGGGGCTTACGAGCAGTACTTC TRBJ2-7 . TRBD2 TRBV2
CASSKMTDRAGQPQHF TGTGCCAGCAGTAAAATGACAGACCGGGCGGGGCAGCCCCAGCATTTT TRBJ1-5 . . TRBV6-6
CASSIQVYQPQHF TGTGCCAGTAGTATACAGGTGTATCAGCCCCAGCATTTT TRBJ1-5 . . TRBV19
CASSRTGVYEQYF TGTGCCAGTAGTAGGACAGGGGTCTACGAGCAGTACTTC TRBJ2-7 . TRBD1 TRBV19
CASRDSSNQPQHF TGTGCCAGCAGGGACAGTAGCAATCAGCCCCAGCATTTT TRBJ1-5 . . TRBV28
CASSLGGDTDTQYF TGTGCCAGCAGTTTGGGCGGGGACACAGATACGCAGTATTTT TRBJ2-3 . . TRBV28
CASSFYSRDSIYVVEAFF TGTGCCAGCAGTTTTTACTCCCGGGACTCGATATATGTAGTTGAAGCTTTCTTT TRBJ1-1 . . TRBV28
CASSLYGSPLHF TGTGCCAGCAGCCTTTACGGTTCACCCCTCCACTTT TRBJ1-6 . . TRBV4-2
CASSPSQGFDTGELFF TGTGCCAGTAGTCCCTCACAGGGGTTTGACACCGGGGAGCTGTTTTTT TRBJ2-2 . TRBD1 TRBV19
CASRYSGQGDYGYTF TGTGCCAGCAGATACTCGGGACAGGGGGACTATGGCTACACCTTC TRBJ1-2 . TRBD1 TRBV5-6
CASSSPGGTNTEAFF TGTGCCAGCAGTTCCCCAGGGGGTACGAACACTGAAGCTTTCTTT TRBJ1-1 . TRBD1 TRBV27
CASSQGLAGGQETQYF TGCGCCAGCAGCCAAGGACTAGCGGGAGGCCAAGAGACCCAGTACTTC TRBJ2-5 . TRBD2 TRBV4-1
CASSRQNTEAFF TGTGCCAGCAGCAGACAGAACACTGAAGCTTTCTTT TRBJ1-1 . . TRBV7-2
CASSFRDITGANEKLFF TGTGCCAGCAGTTTTCGGGATATTACAGGGGCTAATGAAAAACTGTTTTTT TRBJ1-4 . TRBD1 TRBV7-9
CASSFGGTEQFF TGTGCCAGCAGCTTTGGGGGGACGGAGCAGTTCTTC TRBJ2-1 . . TRBV5-6
CASSQGGRIQPQHF TGTGCCAGTAGTCAGGGTGGGAGGATTCAGCCCCAGCATTTT TRBJ1-5 . . TRBV19
CASSPGEGGGEQFF TGTGCCAGCAGCCCCGGCGAGGGGGGGGGTGAGCAGTTCTTC TRBJ2-1 . . TRBV7-3
CASRPPTGGTNSPLHF TGTGCCAGCAGACCCCCGACAGGGGGTACTAATTCACCCCTCCACTTT TRBJ1-6 . TRBD1 TRBV28
CASSLGSSADEQYF TGCGCCAGCAGCTTGGGAAGCAGCGCCGACGAGCAGTACTTC TRBJ2-7 . . TRBV5-1
CASSVTVVNSPLHF TGTGCCAGCAGCGTCACAGTGGTCAATTCACCCCTCCACTTT TRBJ1-6 . . TRBV9
CASRSGQHEKLFF TGTGCCAGCCGGTCGGGACAGCATGAAAAACTGTTTTTT TRBJ1-4 . TRBD1 TRBV6-6
CATSRETGGHTGELFF TGTGCCACCAGCAGAGAGACAGGGGGGCACACCGGGGAGCTGTTTTTT TRBJ2-2 . TRBD1 TRBV15
CASTKTSGFYGYTF TGTGCCAGCACCAAGACCTCAGGGTTCTATGGCTACACCTTC TRBJ1-2 . . TRBV9
CASSSQEGTGFFNEQFF TGTGCCAGCAGCTCCCAGGAGGGGACGGGCTTCTTCAATGAGCAGTTCTTC TRBJ2-1 . . TRBV7-6
CAISDSGQDYGYTF TGTGCCATCAGTGATTCGGGACAGGACTATGGCTACACCTTC TRBJ1-2 . TRBD1 TRBV10-3
CASIGGRVNLYEQYF TGTGCCAGCATCGGGGGGAGGGTTAATCTCTACGAGCAGTACTTC TRBJ2-7 . TRBD2 TRBV28
CASINTSASYEQYF TGTGCCAGCATCAATACTAGCGCATCCTACGAGCAGTACTTC TRBJ2-7 . TRBD2 TRBV11-2
CASQPGGMNTEAFF TGTGCCAGCCAACCGGGAGGGATGAACACTGAAGCTTTCTTT TRBJ1-1 . . TRBV2
CASSPRGRPTDTQYF TGTGCCAGCTCACCACGCGGGAGACCCACAGATACGCAGTATTTT TRBJ2-3 . TRBD2 TRBV18
CASSAHRGTEAFF TGTGCCAGCAGCGCACACAGGGGAACTGAAGCTTTCTTT TRBJ1-1 . TRBD1 TRBV7-6
CATSSPTTGRRQPQHF TGTGCCACCAGCAGTCCAACTACAGGGCGCCGTCAGCCCCAGCATTTT TRBJ1-5 . . TRBV15
CASTPGLDGGEQYF TGTGCCAGCACCCCGGGATTGGACGGGGGAGAGCAGTACTTC TRBJ2-5 . . TRBV2
CASSFETGRYEQYF TGCGCCAGCAGCTTCGAGACAGGGCGCTACGAGCAGTACTTC TRBJ2-7 . TRBD1 TRBV5-1
CASIDRGSYEQYF TGTGCCAGCATTGACCGGGGGTCCTACGAGCAGTACTTC TRBJ2-7 . . TRBV28
CASSLGAGDLDTQYF TGCGCCAGCAGCTTGGGGGCAGGGGATTTGGATACGCAGTATTTT TRBJ2-3 . . TRBV5-1
CASSLAGMELFF TGTGCCAGCAGCTTGGCGGGAATGGAGTTGTTCTTC TRBJ2-1 . . TRBV5-8
CASRRGDTEAFF TGTGCCAGCAGGCGGGGAGACACTGAAGCTTTCTTT TRBJ1-1 few . TRBV4-2
CAARRGTGAYEQYF TGTGCCGCACGGAGGGGGACAGGGGCCTACGAGCAGTACTTC TRBJ2-7 . TRBD1 TRBV7-9
CARGQGAGSPLHF TGTGCCAGAGGACAGGGGGCAGGATCACCCCTCCACTTT TRBJ1-6 . TRBD1 TRBV6-1
CASSNTRVFSGYTF TGTGCCAGTAGTAATACCAGGGTGTTTTCAGGCTACACCTTC TRBJ1-2 . . TRBV19
CASSEYGTVAYEQYF TGTGCCAGCAGTGAATATGGGACAGTTGCCTACGAGCAGTACTTC TRBJ2-7 . TRBD1 TRBV6-1
CASSMLVGGEDGYTF TGCGCCAGCAGCATGTTAGTGGGGGGTGAGGATGGCTACACCTTC TRBJ1-2 . . TRBV5-1
CASRGQGPYGYTF TGTGCCAGCAGGGGACAGGGGCCCTATGGCTACACCTTC TRBJ1-2 . TRBD1 TRBV28
CASTTQGNTIYF TGTGCCAGCACGACTCAAGGAAACACCATATATTTT TRBJ1-3 . . TRBV28
CASSLATGREQYF TGTGCCAGCAGCTTAGCGACAGGGCGCGAGCAGTACTTC TRBJ2-7 . TRBD1 TRBV7-2
CASSLGLGIEQYF TGTGCCAGCAGCTTGGGACTAGGGATCGAGCAGTACTTC TRBJ2-7 . . TRBV5-6